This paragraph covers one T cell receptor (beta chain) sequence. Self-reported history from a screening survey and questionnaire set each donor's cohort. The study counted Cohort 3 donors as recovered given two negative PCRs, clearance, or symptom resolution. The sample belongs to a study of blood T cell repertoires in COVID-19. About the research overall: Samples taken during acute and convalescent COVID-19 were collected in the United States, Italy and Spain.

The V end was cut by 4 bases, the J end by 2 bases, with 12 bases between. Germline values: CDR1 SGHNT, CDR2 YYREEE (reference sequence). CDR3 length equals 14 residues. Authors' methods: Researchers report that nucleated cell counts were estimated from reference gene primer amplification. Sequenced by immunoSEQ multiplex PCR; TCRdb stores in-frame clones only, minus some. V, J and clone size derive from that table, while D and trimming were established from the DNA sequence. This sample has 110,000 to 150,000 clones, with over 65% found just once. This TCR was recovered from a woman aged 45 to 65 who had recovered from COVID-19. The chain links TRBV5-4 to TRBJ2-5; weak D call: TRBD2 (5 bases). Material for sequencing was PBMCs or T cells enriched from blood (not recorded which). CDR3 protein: CASSPGVAQETQYF. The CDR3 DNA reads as TGTGCCAGCAGCCCCGGGGTAGCGCAAGAGACCCAGTACTTC.